Below, 3 T cell receptor beta chains from the same sample are listed, as sequenced in a study of T cell responses to AZD1222 COVID-19 vaccine. Using immunoSEQ multiplex PCR, the repertoire was profiled, and TCRdb retains in-frame clones only, with some absent. The sample includes 140,000 to 150,000 clones, about 90% seen only once; the top ten take 7.5%. The sequences come from peripheral blood, collected 28 days after the second dose of the MenACWY control vaccine. These receptors were collected from an adult who received the MenACWY meningococcal vaccine as a control.

The chain couples TRBV5-1 to TRBJ2-5; a possible D gene is TRBD2 (5 bases). Germline V gene lookup returns CDR1 SGHRS and CDR2 YFSETQ. There are 15 residues in the CDR3. V lost 2 bases to trimming and J lost 5 bases, with 16 bases between them. The CDR3 coding sequence is TGCGCCAGCAGCTTAGTCCTAGGGCGGGCGGAGACCCAGTACTTC. Protein product: CASSLVLGRAETQYF. Together with reference TRBV5-1 and TRBJ2-5, the CDR3 gives the full variable domain: KAGVTQTPRYLIKTRGQQVTLSCSPISGHRSVSWYQQTPGQGLQFLFEYFSETQRNKGNFPGRFSGRQFSNSRSEMNVSTLELGDSALYLCASSLVLGRAETQYFGPGTRLLVL.

CDR3 amino acids: CASSRRDSQETQYF. The CDR3 DNA reads as TGTGCCAGCAGCCGCAGGGACAGCCAAGAGACCCAGTACTTC. The chain couples TRBV5-4 to TRBJ2-5, with TRBD1 identical over 7 bases. The CDR3 has 14 residues. Germline V CDR1 and CDR2: SGHNT, YYREEE (reference sequence). With V trimmed by 4 bases and J by 1 base, 4 bases remained unmatched.

The V gene is TRBV6-2 or TRBV6-3, the J gene TRBJ2-5, with D unresolved. Germline-derived CDR1 and CDR2 are MNHEY and SVGEGT. The CDR3 extends over 15 amino acids. The germline V and J ends were trimmed by 4 bases and 3 bases, with 15 bases remaining between them. DNA of the CDR3: TGTGCCAGCAGTTCCTACCGGGCCAACGAAGAGACCCAGTACTTC. This sequence encodes CASSSYRANEETQYF.